This T cell receptor (beta chain) was captured in a study of blood T cell repertoires in COVID-19. Turning to the study itself: The United States, Italy and Spain supplied acute and convalescent COVID-19 samples.

Seattle researchers signed up patients amid active infection and tracked them longitudinally. As originally analysed: Amplified reference gene primers provided the basis for estimating nucleated cell counts. Profiling relied on immunoSEQ multiplex PCR, and the TCRdb table lists in-frame clones only, not all of them. V and J calls plus clone size are reproduced from that table; the DNA served to infer D and trimming. The sample yields 170,000 or so clones, roughly 84% seen once. This sequence was found in a woman aged 40 to 50 with COVID-19, enrolled during active disease. Source material: peripheral blood.

The CDR3: CASSESTGQEEQYF. In DNA, the CDR3 is TGCGCCAGCAGTGAGTCTACAGGGCAGGAAGAGCAGTACTTC. The chain recombines TRBV10-2 with TRBJ2-7; D perhaps matches TRBD1 (6 bases). With 0 bases removed from V and 7 bases from J, the gap between germline ends came to 13 bases. The CDR3 has 14 residues. Germline CDR1 and CDR2: WSHSY and SAAADI.